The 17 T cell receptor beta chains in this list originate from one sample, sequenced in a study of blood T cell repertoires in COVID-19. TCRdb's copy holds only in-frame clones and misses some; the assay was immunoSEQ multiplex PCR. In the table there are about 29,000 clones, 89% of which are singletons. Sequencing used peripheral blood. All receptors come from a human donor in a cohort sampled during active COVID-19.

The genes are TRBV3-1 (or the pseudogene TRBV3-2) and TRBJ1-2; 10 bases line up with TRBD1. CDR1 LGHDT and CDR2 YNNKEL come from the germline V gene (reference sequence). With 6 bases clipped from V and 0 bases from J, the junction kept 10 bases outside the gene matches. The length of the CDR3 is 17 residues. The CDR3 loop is CASRETGQGSANYGYTF. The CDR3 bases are TGTGCCAGCAGAGAAACGGGACAGGGGTCCGCTAACTATGGCTACACCTTC.

The CDR3 sequence: CASRLTPSRSNQPQHF. The CDR3 region has the DNA TGTGCCAGCAGACTCACCCCGTCGAGGAGCAATCAGCCCCAGCATTTT. J is TRBJ1-5 and V is TRBV28; no clear D. This CDR3 is built from 16 residues. Germline lookup yields CDR1 MDHEN and CDR2 SYDVKM. V lost 6 bases to trimming and J lost 1 base, with 16 bases between them.

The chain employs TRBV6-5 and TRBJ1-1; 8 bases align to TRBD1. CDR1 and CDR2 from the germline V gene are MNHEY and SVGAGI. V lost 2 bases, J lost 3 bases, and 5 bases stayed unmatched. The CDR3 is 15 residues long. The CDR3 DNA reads TGTGCCAGCAGTTACACGGGGACAGGCGACACTGAAGCTTTCTTT. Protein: CASSYTGTGDTEAFF.

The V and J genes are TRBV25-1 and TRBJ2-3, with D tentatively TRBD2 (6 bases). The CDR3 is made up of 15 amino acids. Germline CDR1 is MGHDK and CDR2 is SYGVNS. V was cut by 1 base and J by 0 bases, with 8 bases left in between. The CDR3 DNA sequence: TGTGCCAGCAGTGAATGGGGGGTCAGCACAGATACGCAGTATTTT. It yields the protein CASSEWGVSTDTQYF.

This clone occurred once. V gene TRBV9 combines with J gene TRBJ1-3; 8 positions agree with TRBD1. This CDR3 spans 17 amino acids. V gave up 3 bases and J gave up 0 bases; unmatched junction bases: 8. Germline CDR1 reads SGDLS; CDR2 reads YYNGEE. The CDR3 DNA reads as TGTGCCAGCAGCGCAGCAGGGGGCACATCCTCTGGAAACACCATATATTTT. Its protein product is CASSAAGGTSSGNTIYF.

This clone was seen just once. The CDR3 coding sequence is TGTGCCAGCAGTCAAGGACTAGCGGGGGGCTTTAGCACAGATACGCAGTATTTT. This sequence encodes CASSQGLAGGFSTDTQYF. V is TRBV7-3 and J is TRBJ2-3; TRBD2 matches 14 bases. V dropped 6 bases and J dropped 0; count of bases not matched to a gene: 8. The CDR3 has 18 residues. Per germline, CDR1 SGHTA and CDR2 FQGTGA.

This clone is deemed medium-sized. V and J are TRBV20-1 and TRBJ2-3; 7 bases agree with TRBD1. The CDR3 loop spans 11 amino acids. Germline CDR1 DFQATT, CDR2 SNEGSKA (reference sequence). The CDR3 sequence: CKGAHRDTQYF. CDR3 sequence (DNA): TGCAAGGGGGCGCATAGAGATACGCAGTATTTT.

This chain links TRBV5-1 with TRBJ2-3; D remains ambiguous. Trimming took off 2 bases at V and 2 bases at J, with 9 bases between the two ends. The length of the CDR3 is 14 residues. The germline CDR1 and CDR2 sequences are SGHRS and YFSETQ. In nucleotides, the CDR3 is TGCGCCAGCAGCTTTTTAGATCCCACAGATACGCAGTATTTT. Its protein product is CASSFLDPTDTQYF.

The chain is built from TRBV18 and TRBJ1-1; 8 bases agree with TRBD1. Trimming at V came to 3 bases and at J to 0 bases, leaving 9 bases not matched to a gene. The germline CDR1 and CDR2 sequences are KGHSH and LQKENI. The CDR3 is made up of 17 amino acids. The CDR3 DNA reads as TGTGCCAGCTCACCGATCGGGGGACAGGCCATGAACACTGAAGCTTTCTTT. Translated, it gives CASSPIGGQAMNTEAFF.

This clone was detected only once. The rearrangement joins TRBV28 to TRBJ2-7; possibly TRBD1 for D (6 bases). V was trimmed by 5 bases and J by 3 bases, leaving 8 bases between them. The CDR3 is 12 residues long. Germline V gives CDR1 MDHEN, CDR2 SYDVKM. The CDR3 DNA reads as TGTGCCAGCAGTAAGACAGGCTACGAGCAGTACTTC. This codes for CASSKTGYEQYF.

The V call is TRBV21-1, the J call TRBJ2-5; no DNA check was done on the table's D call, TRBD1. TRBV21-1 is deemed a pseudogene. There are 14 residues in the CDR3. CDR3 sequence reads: CASSKADIQETQYF. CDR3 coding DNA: TGTGCCAGCAGCAAAGCCGACATTCAAGAGACCCAGTACTTC.

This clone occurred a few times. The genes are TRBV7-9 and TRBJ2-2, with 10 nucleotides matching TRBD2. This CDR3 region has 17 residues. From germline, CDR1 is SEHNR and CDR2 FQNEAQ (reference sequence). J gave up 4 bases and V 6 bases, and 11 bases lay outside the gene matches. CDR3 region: CASRGPAGGPGTGELFF. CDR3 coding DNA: TGTGCCAGCAGAGGACCAGCGGGGGGGCCCGGCACCGGGGAGCTGTTTTTT.

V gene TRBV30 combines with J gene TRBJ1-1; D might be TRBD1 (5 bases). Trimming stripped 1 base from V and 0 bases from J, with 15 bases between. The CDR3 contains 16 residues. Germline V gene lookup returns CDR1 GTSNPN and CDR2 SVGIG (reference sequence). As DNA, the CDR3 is TGTGCCTGGAGTGGCACGGCAGGGTCCGTGAACACTGAAGCTTTCTTT. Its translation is CAWSGTAGSVNTEAFF. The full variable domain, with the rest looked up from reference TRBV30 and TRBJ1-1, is SQTIHQWPATLVQPVGSPLSLECTVEGTSNPNLYWYRQAAGRGLQLLFYSVGIGQISSEVPQNLSASRPQDRQFILSSKKLLLSDSGFYLCAWSGTAGSVNTEAFFGQGTRLTVV.

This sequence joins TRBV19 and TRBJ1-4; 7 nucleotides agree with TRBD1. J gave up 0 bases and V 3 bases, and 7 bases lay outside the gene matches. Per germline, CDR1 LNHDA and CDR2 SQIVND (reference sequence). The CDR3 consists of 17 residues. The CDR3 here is CASSIGYGTATNEKLFF. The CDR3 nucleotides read TGTGCCAGTAGTATCGGCTACGGGACAGCAACTAATGAAAAACTGTTTTTT.

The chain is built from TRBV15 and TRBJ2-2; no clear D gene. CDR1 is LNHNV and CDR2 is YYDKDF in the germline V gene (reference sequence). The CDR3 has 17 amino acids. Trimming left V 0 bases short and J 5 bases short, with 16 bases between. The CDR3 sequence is CATSRDGTALRTGELFF. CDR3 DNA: TGTGCCACCAGCAGAGACGGAACAGCCCTAAGGACCGGGGAGCTGTTTTTT.

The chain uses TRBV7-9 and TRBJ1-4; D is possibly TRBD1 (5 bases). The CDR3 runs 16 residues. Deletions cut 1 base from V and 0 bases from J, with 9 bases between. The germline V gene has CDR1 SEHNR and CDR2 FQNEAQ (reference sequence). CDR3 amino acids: CASSLGGLATNEKLFF. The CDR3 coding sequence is TGTGCCAGCAGCTTAGGGGGCCTTGCAACTAATGAAAAACTGTTTTTT. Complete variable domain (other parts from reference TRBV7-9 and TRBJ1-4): DTGVSQNPRHKITKRGQNVTFRCDPISEHNRLYWYRQTLGQGPEFLTYFQNEAQLEKSRLLSDRFSAERPKGSFSTLEIQRTEQGDSAMYLCASSLGGLATNEKLFFGSGTQLSVL.

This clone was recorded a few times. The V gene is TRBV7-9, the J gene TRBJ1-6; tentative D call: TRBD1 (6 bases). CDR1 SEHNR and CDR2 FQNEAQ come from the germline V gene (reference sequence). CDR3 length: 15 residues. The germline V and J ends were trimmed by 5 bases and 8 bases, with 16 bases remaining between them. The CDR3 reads CASSAAFRGDSPLHF. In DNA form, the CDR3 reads TGTGCCAGCAGCGCAGCATTCAGGGGTGATTCACCCCTCCACTTT.